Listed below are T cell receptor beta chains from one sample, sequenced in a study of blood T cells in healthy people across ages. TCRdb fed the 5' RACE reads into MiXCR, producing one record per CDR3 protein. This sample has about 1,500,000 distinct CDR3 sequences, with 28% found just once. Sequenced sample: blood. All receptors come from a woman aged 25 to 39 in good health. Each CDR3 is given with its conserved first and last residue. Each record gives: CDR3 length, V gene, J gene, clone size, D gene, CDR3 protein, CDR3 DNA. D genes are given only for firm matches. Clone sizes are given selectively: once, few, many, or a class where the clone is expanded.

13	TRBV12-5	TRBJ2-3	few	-	CASGLVWADTQYF	TGTGCTAGTGGTTTGGTATGGGCAGATACGCAGTATTTT
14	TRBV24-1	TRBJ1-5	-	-	CATSESGASQPQHF	TGTGCCACCAGTGAATCTGGGGCGAGCCAGCCCCAGCATTTT
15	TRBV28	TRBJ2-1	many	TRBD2	CASSPRLAGAEEQFF	TGTGCCAGCAGCCCGAGACTAGCGGGGGCAGAGGAGCAGTTCTTC
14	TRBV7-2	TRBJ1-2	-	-	CASSFKVRPLGYTF	TGTGCCAGCAGCTTTAAGGTGCGCCCTTTAGGCTACACCTTC
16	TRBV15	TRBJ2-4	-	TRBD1	CATSRTGGGGKNIQYF	TGTGCCACCAGCAGGACAGGGGGCGGCGGCAAAAACATTCAGTACTTC
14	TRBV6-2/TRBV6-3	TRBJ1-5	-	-	CASTYQFFNQPQHF	TGTGCCAGCACTTACCAATTCTTCAATCAGCCCCAGCATTTT
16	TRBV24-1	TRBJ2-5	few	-	CATSESTHGTPETQYF	TGTGCCACCAGTGAGTCGACCCACGGGACCCCAGAGACCCAGTACTTC
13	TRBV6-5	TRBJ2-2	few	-	CASKRGSTGELFF	TGTGCCAGCAAAAGGGGGAGTACCGGGGAGCTGTTTTTT
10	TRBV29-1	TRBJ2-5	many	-	CSVREGTQYF	TGCAGCGTCCGGGAAGGGACCCAGTACTTC
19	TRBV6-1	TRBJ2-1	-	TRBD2	CASKAPRKLAGGSYNEQFF	TGTGCCTCTAAAGCCCCCCGGAAACTAGCGGGAGGTTCCTACAATGAGCAGTTCTTC
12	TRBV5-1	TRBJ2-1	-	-	CASSLSGLEQFF	TGCGCCAGCAGCTTGTCAGGGCTTGAGCAGTTCTTC
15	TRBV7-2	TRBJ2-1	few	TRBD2	CASSPASGLYNEQFF	TGTGCCAGCAGTCCCGCTAGCGGTTTATACAATGAGCAGTTCTTC
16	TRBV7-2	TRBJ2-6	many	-	CASSPIRGSGANVLTF	TGTGCCAGCAGCCCTATCCGCGGCTCTGGGGCCAACGTCCTGACTTTC
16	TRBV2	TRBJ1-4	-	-	CASSDLEVATNEKLFF	TGTGCCAGCAGTGACTTAGAAGTTGCAACTAATGAAAAACTGTTTTTT
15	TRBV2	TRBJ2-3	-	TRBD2	CASIETSGVTDTQYF	TGTGCCAGCATCGAGACTAGCGGGGTCACAGATACGCAGTATTTT
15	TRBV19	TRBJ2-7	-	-	CASSITSTVAYEQYF	TGTGCCAGTAGTATCACTAGCACTGTCGCATACGAGCAGTACTTC
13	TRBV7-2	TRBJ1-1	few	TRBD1	CASSYGQALEAFF	TGTGCCAGCAGCTATGGACAGGCCCTTGAAGCTTTCTTT
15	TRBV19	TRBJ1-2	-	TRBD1	CASGPIDRVLDGYTF	TGTGCCAGCGGCCCTATCGACAGGGTTTTGGATGGCTACACCTTC
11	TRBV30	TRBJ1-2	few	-	CAWSREGGYTF	TGTGCCTGGAGCAGGGAGGGTGGCTACACCTTC
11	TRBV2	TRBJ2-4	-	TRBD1	CASSEGQHQYF	TGTGCCAGCAGTGAGGGACAGCATCAGTACTTC